The next 31 T cell receptor beta chains were all read from a single sample in a study of blood T cell repertoires in COVID-19. Generated by immunoSEQ multiplex PCR, the TCRdb table keeps only in-frame clones and is missing some. The repertoire holds about 130,000 clones, approximately 86% seen once, with around 2.3% in the top ten. The material sequenced was PBMCs or T cells enriched from blood (not recorded which). The receptors derive from a woman in her 50s who had recovered from COVID-19.

The V gene is TRBV6-4, the J gene TRBJ2-2; 8 bases are shared with TRBD2. CDR1 is MRHNA, CDR2 SNTAGT, per germline. The junction had 7 bases not matched to a gene; V was cut back by 2 bases and J by 5 bases. The CDR3 has 16 residues. The chain's CDR3 is CASSDRGGLTTGELFF. In DNA, the CDR3 is TGTGCCAGCAGTGACCGGGGGGGTTTGACGACCGGGGAGCTGTTTTTT.

The V gene is TRBV24-1, the J gene TRBJ1-2, with TRBD1 as a possible D gene (6 bases). Looked up from germline, CDR1 is KGHDR and CDR2 is SFDVKD. Trimming stripped 4 bases from V and 8 bases from J, with 22 bases between. CDR3 size: 16 residues. The DNA for the CDR3 is TGTGCCACCAGTGAACCTGGACAGTCCCAAGGGTGGGGCTACACCTTC. Residues: CATSEPGQSQGWGYTF.

V and J are TRBV10-3 and TRBJ2-7, with D maybe TRBD1 (5 bases). V was pared by 2 bases and J by 5 bases, with 13 bases between. The CDR3 sequence is 14 residues long. The V gene's germline CDR1 is ENHRY and CDR2 SYGVKD. The CDR3 loop reads CAISEKQVPDEQYF. For the CDR3, the DNA is TGTGCCATCAGTGAGAAACAGGTCCCTGACGAGCAGTACTTC.

This clone was seen just once. The chain employs TRBV3-1 (or the pseudogene TRBV3-2) and TRBJ1-4; TRBD1 matches at 11 bases. The CDR3 covers 16 residues. Germline V lookup: CDR1 LGHDT, CDR2 YNNKEL (reference sequence). Trimming at V came to 7 bases and at J to 1 base, leaving 5 bases not matched to a gene. The CDR3 protein is CASNPGQGGTNEKLFF. In DNA, the CDR3 is TGTGCCAGCAACCCGGGACAGGGGGGAACTAATGAAAAACTGTTTTTT.

The chain carries TRBV19 and TRBJ1-4; D is unclear. CDR1 LNHDA and CDR2 SQIVND come from the germline V gene (reference sequence). V dropped 3 bases and J dropped 8 bases, with 4 bases sitting between them. CDR3 size: 11 residues. This chain's CDR3 is CASSILEKLFF. The CDR3 region has the DNA TGTGCCAGTAGTATTCTGGAAAAACTGTTTTTT.

This clone was seen more than once but under ten times. CDR3 in DNA: TGTGCCAGCAGCTCGAGCTCCTACGAGCAGTACTTC. It encodes CASSSSSYEQYF. The chain links TRBV5-6 to TRBJ2-7; D is unclear. This CDR3 comprises 12 residues. Germline loops: CDR1 SGHDT, CDR2 YYEEEE. Deletions cut 3 bases from V and 0 bases from J, with 4 bases between.

This chain joins TRBV30 and TRBJ2-1, with D tentatively TRBD2 (5 bases). Germline CDR1 and CDR2: GTSNPN and SVGIG (reference sequence). The CDR3 totals 11 residues. CDR3 amino acids: CAGSYYNEQFF. Here the CDR3 DNA reads TGTGCTGGGAGCTACTACAATGAGCAGTTCTTC.

The V call is TRBV5-1, the J call TRBJ1-4; 9 bases align to TRBD1. Germline lookup yields CDR1 SGHRS and CDR2 YFSETQ. V shed 0 bases and J 12 bases; nucleotides not matched to a gene: 12. CDR3 length equals 16 residues. CDR3 sequence reads: CASSLEDRGRLQELFF. CDR3 DNA sequence: TGCGCCAGCAGCTTGGAGGACAGGGGACGACTTCAGGAACTGTTTTTT.

This clone was counted between two and nine times. The chain joins TRBV5-4 to TRBJ1-6; D perhaps matches TRBD1 (6 bases). CDR3 size: 16 residues. Trimming removed 4 bases from V and 6 bases from J, with 17 bases in between. Germline values: CDR1 SGHNT, CDR2 YYREEE (reference sequence). This CDR3 reads CASSLQTQGINSPLHF. The CDR3 region has the DNA TGTGCCAGCAGCCTCCAAACGCAGGGGATTAATTCACCCCTCCACTTT.

J is TRBJ1-1 and V is TRBV6-2 or TRBV6-3; D is ambiguous. The CDR3 runs to 13 residues. The germline V and J ends were trimmed by 3 bases and 1 base, with 6 bases remaining between them. The germline V gene has CDR1 MNHEY and CDR2 SVGEGT. CDR3 sequence (DNA): TGTGCCAGCAGTTATGAGGAGAACACTGAAGCTTTCTTT. Translated, it gives CASSYEENTEAFF.

The V call is TRBV5-4, the J call TRBJ2-7, with a weak D call TRBD2 (5 bases). The V end was cut by 0 bases, the J end by 6 bases, with 10 bases between. The CDR3 is 13 amino acids. Germline lookup yields CDR1 SGHNT and CDR2 YYREEE (reference sequence). In DNA form, the CDR3 reads TGTGCCAGCAGCTTGGGGCTAGCAGGCGAGCAGTACTTC. Its translation: CASSLGLAGEQYF.

The V gene is TRBV4-3, the J gene TRBJ1-2; D unclear. V was pared by 0 bases and J by 4 bases, with 9 bases between. CDR1 LGHNA and CDR2 YSLEER come from the germline V gene. The CDR3 is 14 amino acids. The CDR3 DNA is TGCGCCAGCAGCCAAGATGGCAGGATCTATGGCTACACCTTC. Residues: CASSQDGRIYGYTF.

This clone was counted a few times. The genes are TRBV10-1 and TRBJ1-4; maybe TRBD1 (6 bases). The germline V gene encodes CDR1 WNHNN and CDR2 SYGVQD (reference sequence). V was trimmed by 7 bases and J by 8 bases, leaving 20 bases between them. This CDR3 is built from 15 residues. DNA for the CDR3: TGCGCCAGCACCGAGTTTCTGGGGGCTCGAGAAAAACTGTTTTTT. Translation gives CASTEFLGAREKLFF.

The chain combines TRBV7-2 with TRBJ2-7; possibly TRBD1 for D (5 bases). The CDR3 sequence is 16 residues long. V was pared by 1 base and J by 2 bases, with 15 bases between. Germline V gene sequence: CDR1 SGHTA, CDR2 FQGNSA. This CDR3 is CASSLVSTGTPYEQYF. CDR3 sequence (DNA): TGTGCCAGCAGCTTAGTCAGTACAGGCACTCCCTACGAGCAGTACTTC.

This clone was counted many times. The chain is built from TRBV24-1 and TRBJ2-3; no clear D gene. The germline V gene has CDR1 KGHDR and CDR2 SFDVKD. This CDR3 is built from 14 residues. V was shortened by 3 bases and J by 4 bases, with 10 bases between the two germline ends. CDR3 DNA: TGTGCCACCAGTGATCCCTACGGTCCAGATACGCAGTATTTT. Protein sequence: CATSDPYGPDTQYF.

The V gene is TRBV10-3, the J gene TRBJ2-7; the match to TRBD2 covers 14 bases. Germline CDR1 reads ENHRY; CDR2 reads SYGVKD. The junction had 4 bases not matched to a gene; V was cut back by 2 bases and J by 4 bases. This CDR3 region has 16 residues. The CDR3 sequence: CAISEPGTSGGYEQYF. In DNA form, the CDR3 reads TGTGCCATCAGTGAGCCCGGGACTAGCGGGGGTTACGAGCAGTACTTC.

The chain is built from TRBV5-1 and TRBJ2-7, with D possibly TRBD1 on 5 matching bases. The length of the CDR3 is 15 residues. V was clipped by 0 bases and J by 3 bases, with 13 bases between them. The germline gives CDR1 SGHRS, CDR2 YFSETQ. CDR3 region: CASSLGAGMSYEQYF. The DNA of the CDR3 is TGCGCCAGCAGCTTGGGGGCAGGGATGAGCTACGAGCAGTACTTC.

This clone was observed a single time. The rearrangement joins TRBV7-2 to TRBJ1-1; D call uncertain. The CDR3 contains 14 residues. V was shortened by 3 bases and J by 6 bases, with 14 bases between the two germline ends. Germline lookup yields CDR1 SGHTA and CDR2 FQGNSA. The CDR3 reads CASSFQEGRAEAFF. The CDR3 DNA reads TGTGCCAGCAGCTTCCAAGAGGGAAGGGCTGAAGCTTTCTTT. The full variable domain, its missing parts supplied by reference TRBV7-2 and TRBJ1-1, is GAGVSQSPSNKVTEKGKDVELRCDPISGHTALYWYRQSLGQGLEFLIYFQGNSAPDKSGLPSDRFSAERTGGSVSTLTIQRTQQEDSAVYLCASSFQEGRAEAFFGQGTRLTVV.

The rearrangement links TRBV3-1 (or the pseudogene TRBV3-2) to TRBJ1-2; unclear D gene. Per the germline V gene, CDR1 is LGHDT and CDR2 is YNNKEL (reference sequence). This CDR3 region has 14 residues. V was cut by 2 bases and J by 2 bases, with 9 bases left in between. DNA of the CDR3: TGTGCCAGCAGCCAATTCGACGGGAACTATGGCTACACCTTC. It translates to CASSQFDGNYGYTF.

The chain links TRBV19 to TRBJ1-3; D possibly corresponds to TRBD1 (5 bases). In germline, CDR1 is LNHDA, CDR2 SQIVND (reference sequence). Trimming left V 1 base short and J 10 bases short, with 20 bases between. The CDR3 has 16 amino acids. CDR3 in amino acids: CASSIGGDRTGGTIYF. In DNA form, the CDR3 reads TGTGCCAGTAGTATAGGAGGAGACAGAACTGGTGGAACCATATATTTT.

This chain links TRBV6-1 with TRBJ2-2; weak D call: TRBD1 (6 bases). Germline V CDR1 and CDR2: MNHNS, SASEGT. Trimming left V 2 bases short and J 6 bases short, with 16 bases between. The length of the CDR3 is 16 residues. Written as DNA, the CDR3 is TGTGCCAGCAGTGAACCGAGGGGAACAGGGCCCGGGGAGCTGTTTTTT. The encoded protein is CASSEPRGTGPGELFF.

The genes are TRBV11-3 and TRBJ2-3; D gene uncertain. CDR1 and CDR2 from the germline V gene are SGHNT and YENEEA. The V and J ends lost 4 bases and 1 base respectively, with 6 bases between them. This CDR3 comprises 13 residues. CDR3 DNA: TGTGCCAGCAGCTCCCGGGGCACAGATACGCAGTATTTT. The encoded protein is CASSSRGTDTQYF.

J is TRBJ1-1 and V is TRBV6-5, with 8 bases aligning to TRBD1. From germline, CDR1 is MNHEY and CDR2 SVGAGI. The CDR3 spans 15 residues. V dropped 8 bases and J dropped 0; count of bases not matched to a gene: 8. CDR3 bases: TGTGCCAGCGGACGGACAGGGCTCATGAACACTGAAGCTTTCTTT. Translating gives CASGRTGLMNTEAFF.

The chain couples TRBV5-1 to TRBJ2-7; TRBD1 matches 8 bases. CDR1 is SGHRS, CDR2 YFSETQ, per germline. The CDR3 covers 15 residues. The V gene end was trimmed by 3 bases and the J gene end by 3 bases; junction bases not matched to a gene: 8. The CDR3 is CASSWRQGYGYEQYF. CDR3 nucleotides: TGCGCCAGCAGCTGGCGACAGGGGTACGGCTACGAGCAGTACTTC.

V is TRBV5-1 and J is TRBJ1-6; D unresolved. From germline, CDR1 is SGHRS and CDR2 YFSETQ. Trimming stripped 5 bases from V and 2 bases from J, with 14 bases between. CDR3 length: 16 residues. The CDR3 region has the DNA TGCGCCAGCAGGCGGGAGCTGGCAGCCTATAATTCACCCCTCCACTTT. This sequence encodes CASRRELAAYNSPLHF.

In this sample, this clone turned up once. The chain joins TRBV9 to TRBJ1-3; the D gene is possibly TRBD1 (5 bases). The CDR3 is 16 residues long. Germline V gene sequence: CDR1 SGDLS, CDR2 YYNGEE. V gave up 4 bases and J gave up 0 bases, with 14 bases separating them. CDR3 in DNA: TGTGCCAGCAGCCCCTCGGGGGGTCCCTCTGGAAACACCATATATTTT. This sequence encodes CASSPSGGPSGNTIYF.

The gene calls are TRBV9 and TRBJ1-2, with a tentative D call TRBD1 (5 bases). This CDR3 has 14 amino acids. The V end was cut by 0 bases, the J end by 6 bases, with 12 bases between. Germline CDR1 is SGDLS and CDR2 is YYNGEE. The CDR3 here is CASSVGPGLNGYTF. CDR3 nucleotides: TGTGCCAGCAGCGTAGGTCCAGGGTTGAATGGCTACACCTTC. The full variable domain, its missing parts supplied by reference TRBV9 and TRBJ1-2, is DSGVTQTPKHLITATGQRVTLRCSPRSGDLSVYWYQQSLDQGLQFLIQYYNGEERAKGNILERFSAQQFPDLHSELNLSSLELGDSALYFCASSVGPGLNGYTFGSGTRLTVV.

DNA of the CDR3: TGTGCCAGTATAAAGGAGGGAACTATATACACTTACGAGCAGTACTTC. Amino acids: CASIKEGTIYTYEQYF. This chain links TRBV19 with TRBJ2-7; weak D call: TRBD2 (6 bases). CDR3 length: 16 residues. Germline lookup yields CDR1 LNHDA and CDR2 SQIVND (reference sequence). Trimming pared 7 bases from V and 4 bases from J, leaving 23 bases between.

The chain couples TRBV3-1 (or the pseudogene TRBV3-2) to TRBJ1-1; 7 bases line up with TRBD1. The germline CDR1 and CDR2 sequences are LGHDT and YNNKEL (reference sequence). After removal of 4 bases from V and 3 bases from J, the junction contained 2 bases not matched to a gene. This CDR3 is 13 amino acids long. In nucleotides, the CDR3 is TGTGCCAGCAGCCGAGGGACAGACACTGAAGCTTTCTTT. Protein: CASSRGTDTEAFF.

J is TRBJ1-6 and V is TRBV5-1; unclear D gene. Trimming left V 7 bases short and J 1 base short, with 15 bases between. CDR1 and CDR2 from the germline V gene are SGHRS and YFSETQ. CDR3 size: 16 residues. CDR3 in amino acids: CASSERDTSYNSPLHF. The CDR3 DNA reads TGCGCCAGCTCAGAAAGAGACACATCCTATAATTCACCCCTCCACTTT.

The rearrangement uses TRBV3-1 (or the pseudogene TRBV3-2) and TRBJ1-6; perhaps TRBD1 as D (6 bases). This CDR3 is built from 15 residues. Trimming shortened V by 4 bases and J by 10 bases, and 17 bases separated the two germline ends. Germline CDR1 is LGHDT and CDR2 is YNNKEL (reference sequence). This chain's CDR3 is CASSLMRGARSPLHF. As DNA, the CDR3 is TGTGCCAGCAGCCTAATGCGGGGGGCAAGGTCACCCCTCCACTTT.